This T cell receptor beta chain was found in a study of quantifying T cell responses using KT2 cells (dated by TCRdb to the late 2010s). With respect to the entire study: RNA was DNase-treated and reverse transcribed with TCR alpha and beta constant-region primers, mostly using SuperScript III. The efficiency of the T4 ligation step under optimum conditions was estimated to be above 8%. To prevent over-amplification, PCR2 was performed as a SYBR Green qPCR and halted at a predetermined fluorescence threshold. Study-wide conclusions, independent of this receptor: No side-by-side comparison between this pipeline and other TCR sequencing techniques was included in the study. Over several orders of magnitude, the number of KT2 alpha and beta sequences rose linearly with the number of KT2 cells put in. At very high KT2 spike-in numbers, detection of KT2 sequences reached saturation. KT2 sequences were still detected at the lowest spike-in tested, roughly one KT2 cell per 100,000 PBMC.

The method behind the library was UMI-ligation and nested PCR. A single-stranded oligonucleotide carrying the Illumina SP2 sequence and a UMI was ligated to the cDNA 3' end using T4 RNA ligase 1. PCR1 consisted of three to four cycles (98 degrees C 15 s, 69 degrees C 30 s, 72 degrees C 40 s), and for the beta primer an equimolar mix of RC1.1 and RC1.2 was used to cover TRBC1 and TRBC2. From PCR2 onward, TCR alpha and beta chains were processed separately, with sample indices and Illumina adaptors added. The UMI was composed of 12 random nucleotides, arranged as two hexamers separated by a spacer, and was positioned after an 8-base spacer. Sequencing was done on an Illumina MiSeq using v2 2x251 paired-end chemistry, usually with approximately 11 samples per run. PhiX DNA at roughly 5-8% was added to each sequencing library to increase diversity. In the original analysis: Raw reads were converted to FASTQ with bcl2fastq and were demultiplexed by dual indices with Demultiplexor. V and J genes were assigned by Decombinator through tag matching that permitted a single base-pair mismatch. UMIs were used by Collapsinator to correct both sequencing errors and frequency errors caused by PCR heterogeneity. Decombinator identifiers were converted to nucleotide sequence by CDR3Translator, the sequences were translated to amino acids, and CDR3 was extracted using C- and N-terminal motifs. A cluster of KT2 sequences that shared one unique molecular identifier was counted as a single distinct KT2 TCR. TCRdb trimmed public reads at Q25 via fastp, called clones via MiXCR and kept in-frame beta chains. Every CDR3 protein is listed once, alongside the most common genes and DNA of its rows. Here the V and J calls rest on TCRdb's processing, not on the authors' analysis. This sample is represented by roughly 51,000 distinct CDR3 sequences; around 12% of them were singletons. Clones ranked in the top ten supply roughly 9.9% of the sample.

This clonotype was seen a handful of times. Its antigen is currently not known. Base qualities were left out, and no much larger clone turns up one base away. To test the sensitivity and accuracy of the pipeline, known numbers of KT2, a T cell clone whose TCR had already been sequenced, were spiked into unfractionated PBMC. KT2 cells were mixed with a fixed number of PBMC to create a range of KT2-to-PBMC ratios. V loses 8 bases of germline sequence and J loses 0 bases, and the interval between the two ends is 11 bases. The CDR3 numbers 14 residues from cysteine through phenylalanine. CDR3 DNA is the only sequence kept; it has 42 bases, read in frame from the first base.

The receptor was isolated from a human donor. The sample was PBMCs spiked with cells of the T cell clone KT2. This sequence uses TRBV12-3 or TRBV12-4 and TRBJ1-5, and the D gene may be TRBD1, 5 bases matching. The nucleotide sequence is TGTGCCAGCTCTCAAGGGGATAGCAATCAGCCCCAGCATTTT. The translation is CASSQGDSNQPQHF.